This paragraph covers one TCR beta chain sequence. The data belong to a study of shared clonotypes between healthy human individuals. Assay: immunoSEQ multiplex PCR; the TCRdb copy retains only in-frame clones and omits some. The sample consists of about 460,000 clones, roughly 80% of them appearing once. The CDR3 totals 16 residues. The junction had 6 bases not matched to a gene; V was cut back by 4 bases and J by 4 bases. Germline V CDR1 and CDR2: GTSNPN, SVGIG (reference sequence). The chain is built from TRBV30 and TRBJ2-3, with 15 bases identical to TRBD2. The sample was PBMCs. The source of this sequence is a woman between 40 and 50 years old in good health. Some clones in this sample may be carry-over from other donors' samples. CDR3 residues: CAWTIGTSGRSDTQYF. CDR3 in DNA: TGTGCCTGGACAATAGGGACTAGCGGGAGGTCAGATACGCAGTATTTT.